The TCR beta chain described here comes from a study of OX40 agonist ivuxolimab in advanced cancers. At the level of the study: Patients received ivuxolimab, an agonistic anti-OX40 (CD134) antibody. Study observations and caveats: Blood T cells, both CD4+ and CD8+, expanded clonally by week 6 at 0.1 to 3.0 mg/kg.

Sequenced by immunoSEQ multiplex PCR; TCRdb stores in-frame clones only, minus some. The table has tens of thousands of clones, 89% seen once. This CDR3 is built from 13 residues. Germline CDR1 reads SGDLS; CDR2 reads YYNGEE. V lost 6 bases to trimming and J lost 4 bases, with 13 bases between them. Any history of autoimmune disease or systemic immunosuppression disqualified patients. Concerning this clone itself: Its antigen is as yet unknown.

The clonotype was recovered from an adult with an advanced solid tumor such as melanoma, head and neck, liver or kidney cancer. This chain links TRBV9 with TRBJ1-2; TRBD1 might be the D (5 bases). The sample in question was CD4+ or CD8+ T cells sorted from blood, obtained in a trial of the OX40 agonist ivuxolimab. The CDR3 region has the DNA TGTGCCAGCAAATCAACAGGCCCCTATGGCTACACCTTC. Translation gives CASKSTGPYGYTF.